Listed below are T cell receptor beta chains from one sample, sequenced in a study of shared clonotypes between healthy human individuals. Method: immunoSEQ multiplex PCR; TCRdb's copy keeps in-frame clones and lacks some. The data contain about 1.1 million clones, 77% of them singletons. Sequencing was done on a sample of memory CD4+ T cells from PBMCs. The receptors here all came from a man younger than 35 in good health. Some clones in this sample may be carry-over from other donors' samples. Both conserved end residues are part of each CDR3. A D gene is named only where the DNA matches it firmly. Only part of the rows carry a size: once, few, many, or a class if the clone is expanded.

size | J | D | V | DNA | CDR3
- | TRBJ1-1 | - | TRBV5-6 | TGTGCCAGCAGCTCCCACGGCCAGGGGAAAGTCACTGAAGCTTTCTTT | CASSSHGQGKVTEAFF
once | TRBJ2-3 | TRBD2 | TRBV5-5 | TGTGCCACGCGGGGGAGTAGCACAGATACGCAGTATTTT | CATRGSSTDTQYF
- | TRBJ1-2 | TRBD1 | TRBV27 | TGTGCCAGCAGCGCCACCTACAGGGGACAAGGCTACACCTTC | CASSATYRGQGYTF
- | TRBJ1-2 | - | TRBV5-1 | TGCGCCAGCAGCTCCGGGACCGCAACTAACTATGGCTACACCTTC | CASSSGTATNYGYTF
- | TRBJ2-5 | - | TRBV28 | TGTGCCAGCAGTTTACCGACAGCCCAAGAGACCCAGTACTTC | CASSLPTAQETQYF
few | TRBJ1-2 | - | TRBV28 | TGTGCCAGCACCAATGGGGCGGGCTATGGCTACACCTTC | CASTNGAGYGYTF
- | TRBJ2-5 | TRBD2 | TRBV2 | TGTGCCAGCAGACCTCGACTAGCGGGAGGGCCGGGGACCCAGTACTTC | CASRPRLAGGPGTQYF
- | TRBJ1-4 | TRBD1 | TRBV28 | TGTGCCAGCAAGGGACAGGGGCGAGCTAATGAAAAACTGTTTTTT | CASKGQGRANEKLFF
few | TRBJ1-5 | - | TRBV29-1 | TGCAGCGGGAGCGAGGGGAGATATCAGCCCCAGCATTTT | CSGSEGRYQPQHF
few | TRBJ1-2 | - | TRBV5-6 | TGTGCCAGCAGCCAAACCGGACGGCCGATGAGCTACACCTTC | CASSQTGRPMSYTF
- | TRBJ2-7 | - | TRBV25-1 | TGTGCCAGCAAATGGGGGGCAAGGGACGAGCAGTACTTC | CASKWGARDEQYF
- | TRBJ1-1 | - | TRBV28 | TGTGCCAGCAGTCCGACAGCTCTCAACACTGAAGCTTTCTTT | CASSPTALNTEAFF
- | TRBJ2-1 | TRBD1 | TRBV6-5 | TGTGCCAGCAGTAAAGACCCGACAGGGTTCAATGAGCAGTTCTTC | CASSKDPTGFNEQFF
- | TRBJ2-7 | - | TRBV28 | TGTGCCAGCAGCTTGAAAGGCTACGAGCAGTACTTC | CASSLKGYEQYF
- | TRBJ1-1 | TRBD1 | TRBV11-3 | TGTGCCAGCAGCTTTAGGACAGGCGTGGGGAACACTGAAGCTTTCTTT | CASSFRTGVGNTEAFF
- | TRBJ1-3 | - | TRBV27 | TGTGCCAGCAGTCAAACAGGGTCTCGAAACACCATATATTTT | CASSQTGSRNTIYF
few | TRBJ2-2 | TRBD2 | TRBV4-1 | TGCGCCAGCAGCCAACGTGCCTGGCGGGAGACGAACACCGGGGAGCTGTTTTTT | CASSQRAWRETNTGELFF
few | TRBJ1-2 | TRBD1 | TRBV27 | TGTGCCAGCAGTTTTGTCTCGACCCAGGGGGCGGAATATGGCTACACCTTC | CASSFVSTQGAEYGYTF
once | TRBJ2-7 | TRBD1 | TRBV6-6 | TGTGCCAGCAGTTACCCAGGGACAGGCAGTAGGGAGCAGTACTTC | CASSYPGTGSREQYF
- | TRBJ1-1 | - | TRBV12-5 | TGTGCTAGTGCCCCCCCGGGGGCTGAAGCTTTCTTT | CASAPPGAEAFF
many | TRBJ1-4 | TRBD1 | TRBV4-2 | TGTGCCAGCAGCCCTTGGGCCGGGACAGGTAATGAAAAACTGTTTTTT | CASSPWAGTGNEKLFF
- | TRBJ1-3 | - | TRBV30 | TGTGCCTGGGCCCCCGGGGGAAACACCACATATTTT | CAWAPGGNTTYF
- | TRBJ1-4 | - | TRBV9 | TGTGCCAGCAGCGTAGTTGGGTCAGGGCCTGAAAAACTGTTTTTT | CASSVVGSGPEKLFF
- | TRBJ1-1 | - | TRBV20-1 | TGCAGTGCTAGTGGCCCCACTGAAGCTTTCTTT | CSASGPTEAFF
- | TRBJ2-7 | - | TRBV7-2 | TGTGCCAGCAGCTGGGGACCAGCCCACGAGCAGTACTTC | CASSWGPAHEQYF
few | TRBJ1-5 | - | TRBV10-3 | TGTGCCATCGTAGTGAATCAGCCCCAGCATTTT | CAIVVNQPQHF
once | TRBJ2-3 | TRBD1 | TRBV29-1 | TGCAGCGTTGAAATAGGGACAGGGGGTCCCGGTTACACAGATACGCAGTATTTT | CSVEIGTGGPGYTDTQYF
- | TRBJ2-5 | TRBD1 | TRBV7-9 | TGTGCCAGCAGCTTCAAACAGGGGGTTCAAGAGACCCAGTACTTC | CASSFKQGVQETQYF
- | TRBJ1-1 | TRBD1 | TRBV28 | TGTGCCAGCAGTGGGTTGGGACAGGGCGGCACTGAAGCTTTCTTT | CASSGLGQGGTEAFF
- | TRBJ2-7 | - | TRBV29-1 | TGCAGCGTCCGGGGGGGACAGCGGTACGAGCAGTACTTC | CSVRGGQRYEQYF
- | TRBJ1-1 | TRBD1 | TRBV5-4 | TGTGCCAGCAGCAGGACAGGGAGTGACACTGAAGCTTTCTTT | CASSRTGSDTEAFF
- | TRBJ1-4 | TRBD1 | TRBV6-5 | TGTGCCAGCAGGCCGAGACAGGGCTATGAAAAACTGTTTTTT | CASRPRQGYEKLFF
- | TRBJ1-2 | - | TRBV11-1 | TGTGCCACCGAAGGGGATGGCTACACCTTC | CATEGDGYTF
- | TRBJ2-5 | - | TRBV30 | TGTGCCTGCGGGGGGGACAGGGCGGTGATGTACTTC | CACGGDRAVMYF
many | TRBJ1-1 | - | TRBV10-2 | TGCGCCAGCAGCCTAATCTTTCGAGACGGGCTCAGCACTGAAGCTTTCTTT | CASSLIFRDGLSTEAFF